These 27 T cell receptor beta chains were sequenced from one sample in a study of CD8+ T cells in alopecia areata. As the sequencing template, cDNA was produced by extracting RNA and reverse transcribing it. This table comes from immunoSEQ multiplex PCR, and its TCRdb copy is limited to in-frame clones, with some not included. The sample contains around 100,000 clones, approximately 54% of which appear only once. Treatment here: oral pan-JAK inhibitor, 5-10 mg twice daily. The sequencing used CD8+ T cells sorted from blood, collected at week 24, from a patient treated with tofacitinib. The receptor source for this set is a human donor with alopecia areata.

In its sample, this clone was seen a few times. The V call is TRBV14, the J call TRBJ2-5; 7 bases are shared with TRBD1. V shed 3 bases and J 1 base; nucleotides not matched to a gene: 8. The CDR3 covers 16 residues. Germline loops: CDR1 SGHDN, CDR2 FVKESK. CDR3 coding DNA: TGTGCCAGCAGCCACCTACCGGGACAGATCCAAGAGACCCAGTACTTC. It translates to CASSHLPGQIQETQYF.

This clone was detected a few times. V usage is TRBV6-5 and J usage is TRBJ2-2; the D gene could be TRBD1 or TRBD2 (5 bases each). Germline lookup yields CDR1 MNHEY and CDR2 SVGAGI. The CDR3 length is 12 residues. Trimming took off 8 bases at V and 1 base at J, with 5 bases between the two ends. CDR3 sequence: CASGGNTGELFF. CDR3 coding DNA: TGTGCCAGCGGGGGGAACACCGGGGAGCTGTTTTTT.

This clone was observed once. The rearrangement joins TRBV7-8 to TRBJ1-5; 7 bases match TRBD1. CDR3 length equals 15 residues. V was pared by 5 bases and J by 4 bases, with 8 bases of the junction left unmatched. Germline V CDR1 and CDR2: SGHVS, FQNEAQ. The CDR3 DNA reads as TGTGCCAGCAGCCAGCGGGGACAGCCAAATCAGCCCCAGCATTTT. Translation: CASSQRGQPNQPQHF.

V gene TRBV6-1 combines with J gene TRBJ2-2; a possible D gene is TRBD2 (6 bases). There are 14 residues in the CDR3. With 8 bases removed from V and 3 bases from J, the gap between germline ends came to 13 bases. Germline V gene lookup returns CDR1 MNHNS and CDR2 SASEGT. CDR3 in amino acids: CASGGNDYTGELFF. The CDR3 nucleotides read TGTGCCAGCGGGGGGAACGACTACACCGGGGAGCTGTTTTTT.

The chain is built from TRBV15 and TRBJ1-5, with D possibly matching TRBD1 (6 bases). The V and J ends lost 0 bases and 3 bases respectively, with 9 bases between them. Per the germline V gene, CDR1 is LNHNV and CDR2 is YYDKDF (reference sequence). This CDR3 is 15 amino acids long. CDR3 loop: CATSRERGYNQPQHF. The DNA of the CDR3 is TGTGCCACCAGCAGAGAGAGGGGGTACAATCAGCCCCAGCATTTT.

This CDR3 reads CASSWPGANVLTF. The CDR3 DNA follows: TGTGCCAGCAGTTGGCCTGGGGCCAACGTCCTGACTTTC. The V and J genes are TRBV7-2 and TRBJ2-6, with D unclear. This CDR3 contains 13 residues. Germline CDR1 reads SGHTA; CDR2 reads FQGNSA. Trimming pared 6 bases from V and 2 bases from J, leaving 5 bases between.

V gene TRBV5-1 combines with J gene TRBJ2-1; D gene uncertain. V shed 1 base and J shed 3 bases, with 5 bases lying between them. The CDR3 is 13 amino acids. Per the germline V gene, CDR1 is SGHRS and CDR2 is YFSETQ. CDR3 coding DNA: TGCGCCAGCAGCTTGCCTAGCTACAATGAGCAGTTCTTC. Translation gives CASSLPSYNEQFF. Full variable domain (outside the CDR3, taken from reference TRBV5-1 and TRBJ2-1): KAGVTQTPRYLIKTRGQQVTLSCSPISGHRSVSWYQQTPGQGLQFLFEYFSETQRNKGNFPGRFSGRQFSNSRSEMNVSTLELGDSALYLCASSLPSYNEQFFGPGTRLTVL.

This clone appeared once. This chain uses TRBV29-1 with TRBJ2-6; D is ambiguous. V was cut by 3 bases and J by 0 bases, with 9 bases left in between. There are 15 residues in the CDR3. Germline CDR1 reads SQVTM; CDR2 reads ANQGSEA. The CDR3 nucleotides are TGCAGCGTTGAGTGGATAGGCTCTGGGGCCAACGTCCTGACTTTC. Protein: CSVEWIGSGANVLTF.

As DNA, the CDR3 is TGTGCCAGCAGCCACGCTAGCGGGGGCAGCACAGATACGCAGTATTTT. Amino acids: CASSHASGGSTDTQYF. This rearrangement joins TRBV5-4 to TRBJ2-3, with 10 bases identical to TRBD2. The CDR3 sequence is 16 residues long. The germline V gene encodes CDR1 SGHNT and CDR2 YYREEE (reference sequence). V shed 4 bases and J 0 bases; nucleotides not matched to a gene: 5.

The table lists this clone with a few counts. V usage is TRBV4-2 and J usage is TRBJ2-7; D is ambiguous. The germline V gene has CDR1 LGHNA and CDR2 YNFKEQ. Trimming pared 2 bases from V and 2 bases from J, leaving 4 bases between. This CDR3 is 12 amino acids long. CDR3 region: CASSQRPYEQYF. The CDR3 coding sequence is TGTGCCAGCAGCCAACGACCCTACGAGCAGTACTTC.

The chain's CDR3 is CSASGGDEQYF. As DNA, the CDR3 is TGCAGTGCATCTGGGGGGGACGAGCAGTACTTC. The chain recombines TRBV20-1 with TRBJ2-7; 7 bases match TRBD2. This CDR3 contains 11 residues. Germline V lookup: CDR1 DFQATT, CDR2 SNEGSKA (reference sequence). Unmatched junction bases numbered 4, after V lost 6 bases and J lost 5 bases.

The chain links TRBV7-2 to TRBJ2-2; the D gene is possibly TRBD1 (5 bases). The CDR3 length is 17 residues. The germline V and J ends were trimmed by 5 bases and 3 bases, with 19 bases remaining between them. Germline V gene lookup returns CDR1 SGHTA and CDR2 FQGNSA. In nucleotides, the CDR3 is TGTGCCAGCAGCCCTTTCCCCGGCAGGGTTGACACCGGGGAGCTGTTTTTT. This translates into CASSPFPGRVDTGELFF.

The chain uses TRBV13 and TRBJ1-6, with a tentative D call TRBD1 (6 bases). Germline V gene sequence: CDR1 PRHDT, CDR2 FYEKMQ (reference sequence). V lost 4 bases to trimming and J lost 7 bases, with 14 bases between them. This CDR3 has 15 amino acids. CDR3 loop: CASSYRTDINSPLHF. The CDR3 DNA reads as TGTGCCAGCAGCTACCGGACAGATATCAATTCACCCCTCCACTTT. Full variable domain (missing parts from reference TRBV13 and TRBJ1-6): AAGVIQSPRHLIKEKRETATLKCYPIPRHDTVYWYQQGPGQDPQFLISFYEKMQSDKGSIPDRFSAQQFSDYHSELNMSSLELGDSALYFCASSYRTDINSPLHFGNGTRLTVT.

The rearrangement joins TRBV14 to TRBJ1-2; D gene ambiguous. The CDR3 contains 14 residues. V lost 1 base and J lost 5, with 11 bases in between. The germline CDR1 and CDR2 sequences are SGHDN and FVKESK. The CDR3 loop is CASSQVTADYGYTF. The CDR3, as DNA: TGTGCCAGCAGCCAAGTTACGGCGGATTATGGCTACACCTTC.

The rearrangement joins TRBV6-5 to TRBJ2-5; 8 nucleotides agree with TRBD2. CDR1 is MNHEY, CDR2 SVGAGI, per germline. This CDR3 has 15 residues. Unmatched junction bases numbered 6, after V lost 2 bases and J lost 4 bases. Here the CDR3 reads CASSYAGGAGETQYF. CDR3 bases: TGTGCCAGCAGTTACGCCGGGGGGGCCGGAGAGACCCAGTACTTC.

CDR3 nucleotides: TGTGCCAGCAGCCAAGAGTGGGAGCAGTACTTC. Residues: CASSQEWEQYF. The V and J genes are TRBV14 and TRBJ2-7; D uncertain. V shed 0 bases and J shed 7 bases, with 4 bases lying between them. CDR3 length: 11 amino acids. Germline V CDR1 and CDR2: SGHDN, FVKESK. Combining the CDR3 with reference TRBV14 and TRBJ2-7 gives the whole variable domain EAGVTQFPSHSVIEKGQTVTLRCDPISGHDNLYWYRRVMGKEIKFLLHFVKESKQDESGMPNNRFLAERTGGTYSTLKVQPAELEDSGVYFCASSQEWEQYFGPGTRLTVT.

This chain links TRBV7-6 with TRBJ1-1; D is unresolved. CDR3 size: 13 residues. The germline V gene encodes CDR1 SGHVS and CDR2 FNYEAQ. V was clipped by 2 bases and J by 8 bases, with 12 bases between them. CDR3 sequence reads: CASSLSPRTEAFF. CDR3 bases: TGTGCCAGCAGCTTAAGTCCGAGAACCGAAGCTTTCTTT.

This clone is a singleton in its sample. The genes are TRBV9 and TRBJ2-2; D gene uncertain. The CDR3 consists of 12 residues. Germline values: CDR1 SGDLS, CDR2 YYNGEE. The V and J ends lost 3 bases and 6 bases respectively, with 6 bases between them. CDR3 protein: CASSAFSGELFF. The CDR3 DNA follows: TGTGCCAGCAGCGCCTTCTCCGGGGAGCTGTTTTTT. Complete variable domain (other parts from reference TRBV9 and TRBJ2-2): DSGVTQTPKHLITATGQRVTLRCSPRSGDLSVYWYQQSLDQGLQFLIQYYNGEERAKGNILERFSAQQFPDLHSELNLSSLELGDSALYFCASSAFSGELFFGEGSRLTVL.

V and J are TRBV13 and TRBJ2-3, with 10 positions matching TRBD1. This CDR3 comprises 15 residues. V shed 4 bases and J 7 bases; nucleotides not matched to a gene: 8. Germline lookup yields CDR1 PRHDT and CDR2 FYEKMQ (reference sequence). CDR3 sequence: CASSSAGQGINTQYF. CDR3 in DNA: TGTGCCAGCAGCTCCGCGGGACAGGGGATAAATACGCAGTATTTT.

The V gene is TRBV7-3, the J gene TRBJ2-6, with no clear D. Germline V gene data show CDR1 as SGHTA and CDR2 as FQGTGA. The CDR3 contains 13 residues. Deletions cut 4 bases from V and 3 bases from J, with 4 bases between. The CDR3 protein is CASSSYGANVLTF. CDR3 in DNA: TGTGCCAGCAGCTCTTATGGGGCCAACGTCCTGACTTTC.

CDR3 sequence reads: CAISPGTGFLEQYF. The CDR3 DNA is TGTGCCATCAGTCCCGGGACAGGGTTTCTCGAGCAGTACTTC. The chain carries TRBV10-3 and TRBJ2-7, with 9 bases lining up with TRBD1. CDR1 is ENHRY and CDR2 is SYGVKD in the germline V gene. V shed 5 bases, J shed 6 bases, and the junction held 8 bases outside the gene matches. The CDR3 extends over 14 amino acids.

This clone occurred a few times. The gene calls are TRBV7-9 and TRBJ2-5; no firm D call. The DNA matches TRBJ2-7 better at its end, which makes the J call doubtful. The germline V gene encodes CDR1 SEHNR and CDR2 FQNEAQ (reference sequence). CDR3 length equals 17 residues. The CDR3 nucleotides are TGTGCCAGCAGCTTAGGGGGTACCAGGACGGACCTCTACGAGCAGTACTTC. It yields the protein CASSLGGTRTDLYEQYF.

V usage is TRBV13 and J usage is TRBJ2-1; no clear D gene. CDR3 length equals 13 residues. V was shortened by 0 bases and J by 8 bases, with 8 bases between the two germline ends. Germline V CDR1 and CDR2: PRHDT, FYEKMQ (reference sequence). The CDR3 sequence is CASSLGEVDEQFF. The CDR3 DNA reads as TGTGCCAGCAGCTTAGGCGAGGTGGATGAGCAGTTCTTC.

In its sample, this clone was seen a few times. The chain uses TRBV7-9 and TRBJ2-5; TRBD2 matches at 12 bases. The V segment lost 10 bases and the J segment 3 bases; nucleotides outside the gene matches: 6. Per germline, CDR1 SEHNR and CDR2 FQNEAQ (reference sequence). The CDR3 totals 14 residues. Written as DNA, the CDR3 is TGTGCCACACGACTAGCGGGAGCCGAAGAGACCCAGTACTTC. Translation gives CATRLAGAEETQYF.

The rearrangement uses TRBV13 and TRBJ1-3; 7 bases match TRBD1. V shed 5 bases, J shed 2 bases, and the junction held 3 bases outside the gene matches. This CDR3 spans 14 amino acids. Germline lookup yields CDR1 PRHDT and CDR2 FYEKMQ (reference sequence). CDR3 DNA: TGTGCCAGCAGCCAGGGGACAGCTGGAAACACCATATATTTT. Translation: CASSQGTAGNTIYF.

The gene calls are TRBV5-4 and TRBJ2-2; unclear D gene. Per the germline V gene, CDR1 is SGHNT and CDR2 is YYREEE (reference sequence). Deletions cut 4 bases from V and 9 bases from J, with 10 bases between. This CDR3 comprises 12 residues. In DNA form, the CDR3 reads TGTGCCAGCAGCAACACCACAAGGGAGCTGTTTTTT. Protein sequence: CASSNTTRELFF. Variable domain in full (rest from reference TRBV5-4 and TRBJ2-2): ETGVTQSPTHLIKTRGQQVTLRCSSQSGHNTVSWYQQALGQGPQFIFQYYREEENGRGNFPPRFSGLQFPNYSSELNVNALELDDSALYLCASSNTTRELFFGEGSRLTVL.

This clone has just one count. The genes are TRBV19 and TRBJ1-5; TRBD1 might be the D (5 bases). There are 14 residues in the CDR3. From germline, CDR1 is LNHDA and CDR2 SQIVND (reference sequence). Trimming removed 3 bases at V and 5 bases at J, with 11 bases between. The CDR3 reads CASSIDREYQPQHF. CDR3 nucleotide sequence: TGTGCCAGTAGTATCGACAGAGAGTATCAGCCCCAGCATTTT.